The 28 T cell receptor beta chains given below trace back to one sample, sequenced in a study of shared T cell receptors in the human thymus. The data were produced by immunoSEQ multiplex PCR, yet TCRdb's version contains in-frame clones alone and is incomplete. The sample lists 700,000 or so clones, roughly 88% occurring once. The same specimen was also included in a second study, on human thymus T cells.

The sequenced sample consisted of thymocytes. The receptors here all came from a girl under two years old with a congenital heart defect.

The V call is TRBV5-1, the J call TRBJ2-3; weak D call: TRBD2 (5 bases). The CDR3 totals 18 residues. With 2 bases removed from V and 6 bases from J, the gap between germline ends came to 25 bases. Germline CDR1 reads SGHRS; CDR2 reads YFSETQ. Here the CDR3 reads CASSFPAQYDGEGDTQYF. The CDR3 coding sequence is TGCGCCAGCAGCTTTCCCGCACAATACGACGGCGAGGGCGATACGCAGTATTTT.

This chain uses TRBV4-1 with TRBJ1-1, with 8 bases fitting TRBD1. CDR3 size: 15 residues. J gave up 1 base and V 4 bases, and 5 bases lay outside the gene matches. Germline values: CDR1 MGHRA, CDR2 YSYEKL. The CDR3 is CASSRGQGKNTEAFF. The CDR3 coding sequence is TGCGCCAGCAGCCGAGGACAGGGAAAGAACACTGAAGCTTTCTTT.

Note on this clone: A junction boundary mismatches the germline segment, possibly from a read error. This chain connects TRBV5-1 to TRBJ2-1; TRBD1 aligns across 11 bases. The CDR3 extends over 14 amino acids. Germline CDR1 SGHRS, CDR2 YFSETQ. CDR3 coding DNA: TGCGCCAGCAGCTTGTTATACGGGGGGGACAGGGGGATCTTC. Encoded protein: CASSLLYGGDRGIF.

The chain joins TRBV4-2 to TRBJ1-1; D ambiguous. The CDR3 extends over 17 amino acids. CDR1 and CDR2 (germline): LGHNA, YNFKEQ. Trimming took 2 bases from V and 1 from J, leaving 17 bases between them. The CDR3 loop is CASSQQGYVRPNTEAFF. The CDR3 DNA reads as TGTGCCAGCAGCCAACAAGGTTATGTCAGGCCGAACACTGAAGCTTTCTTT.

This rearrangement joins TRBV6-5 to TRBJ2-1; 10 bases line up with TRBD2. This CDR3 spans 16 amino acids. Germline assignment: CDR1 MNHEY and CDR2 SVGAGI. Losses at the gene ends were 4 bases for V and 4 bases for J; bases not matched to a gene: 7. CDR3 nucleotide sequence: TGTGCCAGCAGTTGGATAGCGGGGGGTTCGTACAATGAGCAGTTCTTC. Translated, it gives CASSWIAGGSYNEQFF.

The rearrangement uses TRBV5-6 and TRBJ2-1; D call uncertain. V lost 5 bases and J 9 bases, leaving 15 bases between the germline ends. The length of the CDR3 is 13 residues. Germline V gene data show CDR1 as SGHDT and CDR2 as YYEEEE. The CDR3 loop reads CASSSGTLGEQFF. The DNA of the CDR3 is TGTGCCAGCAGTTCAGGTACGTTAGGTGAGCAGTTCTTC.

This clone was recorded only once. The rearrangement uses TRBV6-4 and TRBJ1-2; D unclear. The CDR3 is 14 residues long. From germline, CDR1 is MRHNA and CDR2 SNTAGT. Trimming stripped 5 bases from V and 8 bases from J, with 18 bases between. The CDR3 DNA reads as TGTGCCAGCAGTAGGAACAGCTCTTCTACGGGCTACACCTTC. As protein: CASSRNSSSTGYTF.

Notes on this clone: A junction boundary mismatches the germline segment, possibly from a read error. The V call is TRBV11-2, the J call TRBJ2-1, with 7 bases identical to TRBD2. Germline-derived CDR1 and CDR2 are SGHAT and FQNNGV. The CDR3 loop spans 12 amino acids. The CDR3 is CASSLGFGLVLF. The CDR3 region has the DNA TGTGCCAGCAGCTTAGGGTTTGGACTAGTCCTCTTC.

V is TRBV7-9 and J is TRBJ1-4, with a weak D call TRBD1 (6 bases). Germline V gene data show CDR1 as SEHNR and CDR2 as FQNEAQ (reference sequence). This CDR3 is built from 15 residues. With 5 bases removed from V and 7 bases from J, the gap between germline ends came to 17 bases. The CDR3 nucleotides are TGTGCCAGCAGCCCGGGCGGGGGGCGCGTTGAAAAACTGTTTTTT. This codes for CASSPGGGRVEKLFF. Supplemented by reference TRBV7-9 and TRBJ1-4, the full variable domain reads DTGVSQNPRHKITKRGQNVTFRCDPISEHNRLYWYRQTLGQGPEFLTYFQNEAQLEKSRLLSDRFSAERPKGSFSTLEIQRTEQGDSAMYLCASSPGGGRVEKLFFGSGTQLSVL.

The chain employs TRBV4-1 and TRBJ2-5; 8 bases align to TRBD2. There are 16 residues in the CDR3. V was clipped by 0 bases and J by 3 bases; unmatched bases: 6. Germline V gene sequence: CDR1 MGHRA, CDR2 YSYEKL. The chain's CDR3 is CASSQDSGEEEETQYF. CDR3 in DNA: TGCGCCAGCAGCCAAGATAGCGGGGAGGAAGAAGAGACCCAGTACTTC.

This rearrangement joins TRBV29-1 to TRBJ2-7; a possible D gene is TRBD2 (6 bases). Germline V gene data show CDR1 as SQVTM and CDR2 as ANQGSEA. Trimming cost V 7 bases and J 2 bases, with 9 bases left between them. This CDR3 region has 11 residues. The CDR3 here is CSAAGTYEQYF. The CDR3 nucleotides are TGCAGCGCTGCGGGGACCTACGAGCAGTACTTC.

V gene TRBV7-3 combines with J gene TRBJ1-3; TRBD1 might be the D (6 bases). Deletions cut 2 bases from V and 0 bases from J, with 8 bases between. The CDR3 runs 15 residues. The germline V gene encodes CDR1 SGHTA and CDR2 FQGTGA. Here the CDR3 DNA reads TGTGCCAGCAGCTTAGACAGGAGCTCTGGAAACACCATATATTTT. This gives the protein CASSLDRSSGNTIYF.

In this sample, this clone turned up once. The chain uses TRBV7-8 and TRBJ2-7; no definite D call. This CDR3 has 14 residues. Per germline, CDR1 SGHVS and CDR2 FQNEAQ. V lost 3 bases, J lost 2 bases, and 11 bases lay in between. The CDR3 loop is CASSLVPVPYEQYF. In DNA form, the CDR3 reads TGTGCCAGCAGCTTGGTGCCAGTCCCCTACGAGCAGTACTTC.

V gene TRBV2 combines with J gene TRBJ1-3; TRBD1 might be the D (5 bases). Germline assignment: CDR1 SNHLY and CDR2 FYNNEI. The V end was cut by 7 bases, the J end by 1 base, with 11 bases between. This CDR3 contains 14 residues. CDR3 nucleotide sequence: TGTGCCAGCACTGAGGGGAGTTCTGGAAACACCATATATTTT. It codes for CASTEGSSGNTIYF.

V and J are TRBV5-6 and TRBJ1-2; the D gene is possibly TRBD1 (5 bases). CDR3 length: 17 amino acids. Germline V lookup: CDR1 SGHDT, CDR2 YYEEEE. Deletions cut 1 base from V and 0 bases from J, with 16 bases between. The CDR3 DNA reads as TGTGCCAGCAGCTTGCCCAGGACAACCATAACTAACTATGGCTACACCTTC. This translates into CASSLPRTTITNYGYTF.

Details on this clone: The same CDR3 can be traced to other DNA sequences in this sample. The CDR3 nucleotides read TGTGCCAGCAGCGCCGGGCAGGGAACCTCACCCCTCCACTTT. Protein sequence: CASSAGQGTSPLHF. The chain links TRBV13 to TRBJ1-6; weak D call: TRBD1 (5 bases). The germline V gene has CDR1 PRHDT and CDR2 FYEKMQ (reference sequence). Deletions cut 5 bases from V and 10 bases from J, with 15 bases between. The CDR3 has 14 amino acids.

The chain has TRBV10-3 and TRBJ2-2, with a possible D match to TRBD1 (5 bases). This CDR3 contains 13 residues. The V and J ends lost 10 bases and 6 bases respectively, with 15 bases between them. The germline CDR1 and CDR2 sequences are ENHRY and SYGVKD. CDR3 amino acids: CATHAAGPGELFF. The CDR3 DNA is TGTGCCACCCATGCCGCAGGGCCCGGGGAGCTGTTTTTT.

The V call is TRBV9, the J call TRBJ1-1, with 7 bases identical to TRBD1. Germline lookup yields CDR1 SGDLS and CDR2 YYNGEE. The CDR3 is 18 residues long. V trimming: 0 bases; J trimming: 1 base; junction bases outside the gene matches: 12. This CDR3 is CASSVVPITRDRNTEAFF. CDR3 nucleotides: TGTGCCAGCAGCGTAGTACCAATCACACGGGACAGGAACACTGAAGCTTTCTTT.

This rearrangement joins TRBV18 to TRBJ2-7; D remains ambiguous. The CDR3 loop spans 11 amino acids. The germline V gene encodes CDR1 KGHSH and CDR2 LQKENI. The ends were cut back, 5 bases at V and 5 bases at J, with 7 bases in the middle. DNA of the CDR3: TGTGCCAGCTCATCAGGCAACGAGCAGTACTTC. Its translation is CASSSGNEQYF.

The rearrangement links TRBV6-1 to TRBJ2-5, with D possibly being TRBD2 (6 bases). V lost 2 bases and J lost 3, with 25 bases in between. The germline V gene has CDR1 MNHNS and CDR2 SASEGT. This CDR3 contains 19 residues. The CDR3 DNA reads TGTGCCAGCAGTGAACTCGCGGGGAACCCCCCTAGGACGAAAGAGACCCAGTACTTC. Amino acid sequence: CASSELAGNPPRTKETQYF.

In regard to this clone: Its ends do not fully match the called genes, so a read error is possible. Other DNA sequences in the sample encode the same CDR3. This sequence joins TRBV9 and TRBJ1-6, with D maybe TRBD1 (6 bases). In germline, CDR1 is SGDLS, CDR2 YYNGEE. The CDR3 has 15 amino acids. The CDR3 coding sequence is TGTGCCAGCAGCGTAGTTGGGGGCATTAATTCCCCCCTCCACTTT. It is translated as CASSVVGGINSPLHF. The full variable domain, with the rest looked up from reference TRBV9 and TRBJ1-6, is DSGVTQTPKHLITATGQRVTLRCSPRSGDLSVYWYQQSLDQGLQFLIQYYNGEERAKGNILERFSAQQFPDLHSELNLSSLELGDSALYFCASSVVGGINSPLHFGNGTRLTVT.

The V call is TRBV7-9, the J call TRBJ1-1; 8 bases map to TRBD1. Germline CDR1 SEHNR, CDR2 FQNEAQ (reference sequence). The CDR3 is 14 residues long. The ends lost 5 bases at V and 5 bases at J; junction bases unmatched: 7. The CDR3 protein is CASSDRGGRTEAFF. The CDR3 region has the DNA TGTGCCAGCAGCGACAGGGGCGGTCGGACTGAAGCTTTCTTT.

In the case of this clone: The junction differs from germline at one of its ends, possibly a read error. The chain carries TRBV20-1 and TRBJ2-4, with 8 positions matching TRBD2. The CDR3 totals 11 residues. The germline V gene has CDR1 DFQATT and CDR2 SNEGSKA (reference sequence). This CDR3 reads CSAPPASGGIF. As DNA, the CDR3 is TGCAGTGCTCCCCCTGCCAGCGGGGGAATATTC.

V and J are TRBV28 and TRBJ2-2; D is perhaps TRBD1 (6 bases). Germline CDR1 MDHEN, CDR2 SYDVKM. Trimming took 1 base from V and 7 from J, leaving 13 bases between them. This CDR3 contains 15 residues. CDR3 sequence: CASSLYSGQFGELFF. The CDR3 nucleotides are TGTGCCAGCAGTTTATATTCCGGACAGTTCGGGGAGCTGTTTTTT.

This clone was observed a single time. Other DNA sequences in the sample encode the same CDR3. The rearrangement links TRBV9 to TRBJ1-4, with 9 bases lining up with TRBD1. The germline gives CDR1 SGDLS, CDR2 YYNGEE. Losses at the gene ends were 2 bases for V and 5 bases for J; bases not matched to a gene: 1. The CDR3 is made up of 14 amino acids. The CDR3 nucleotides are TGTGCCAGCAGCGTCGGGACAGGGAATGAAAAACTGTTTTTT. Translation gives CASSVGTGNEKLFF.

The rearrangement uses TRBV28 and TRBJ2-1; tentative D call: TRBD2 (5 bases). The CDR3 extends over 14 amino acids. V was pared by 7 bases and J by 0 bases, with 10 bases between. Germline-derived CDR1 and CDR2 are MDHEN and SYDVKM. As DNA, the CDR3 is TGTGCCAGCAACGGCGGACTCTCCTACAATGAGCAGTTCTTC. Encoded protein: CASNGGLSYNEQFF.

This clone has only one observation. J is TRBJ1-6 and V is TRBV5-1, with TRBD1 matching 7 bases. Germline V gene data show CDR1 as SGHRS and CDR2 as YFSETQ. This CDR3 is 16 amino acids long. The trim removed 2 bases at V and 3 bases at J, leaving 5 bases unmatched. The CDR3 here is CASSFLQGFYNSPLHF. The CDR3 nucleotides are TGCGCCAGCAGCTTTTTACAGGGGTTCTATAATTCACCCCTCCACTTT.

This clone was seen a few times. The chain carries TRBV2 and TRBJ1-1; weak D call: TRBD1 (6 bases). Trimming left V 4 bases short and J 1 base short, with 19 bases between. Germline values: CDR1 SNHLY, CDR2 FYNNEI. The CDR3 has 17 residues. DNA of the CDR3: TGTGCCAGCAGTGGGGCGATAGGACAGAAAACGAACACTGAAGCTTTCTTT. It is translated as CASSGAIGQKTNTEAFF.